This entry lists 26 T cell receptor beta chains sequenced from one sample in a study of blood T cell repertoires in COVID-19 (dated by TCRdb to the early 2020s). The library was obtained by the immunoSEQ multiplex PCR assay. TCRdb obtained this table from immuneACCESS and retained in-frame rearrangements with V and J assigned. These tables miss some clones; where compared with another copy, unresolved V genes account for less than half of the shortfall, and the remainder is unexplained. The sample has 130,000 to 150,000 clones on record, about four fifths of them singletons. About 4% of the sample rests with the top ten. Sequencing used peripheral blood. The receptors come from a man between 65 and 85 years old who had recovered from COVID-19.

This clone was recorded once. V and J are TRBV10-3 and TRBJ2-2; D is ambiguous. Germline CDR1 ENHRY, CDR2 SYGVKD. This CDR3 comprises 13 residues. V gave up 2 bases and J gave up 6 bases, with 7 bases separating them. The CDR3 region has the DNA TGTGCCATCAGTGAGGTCCAGGCCGGGGAGCTGTTTTTT. It codes for CAISEVQAGELFF.

This chain joins TRBV27 and TRBJ2-4; TRBD2 matches at 9 bases. Per germline, CDR1 MNHEY and CDR2 SMNVEV (reference sequence). This CDR3 is built from 16 residues. The ends lost 3 bases at V and 0 bases at J; junction bases unmatched: 3. The chain's CDR3 is CASSFGGGVAKNIQYF. DNA for the CDR3: TGTGCCAGCAGTTTTGGCGGGGGGGTAGCCAAAAACATTCAGTACTTC.

The chain couples TRBV9 to TRBJ2-1, with D possibly matching TRBD2 (5 bases). V dropped 0 bases and J dropped 4 bases, with 11 bases sitting between them. Germline values: CDR1 SGDLS, CDR2 YYNGEE. CDR3 length: 15 residues. CDR3 DNA sequence: TGTGCCAGCAGCGTAGCTTCTAGCTATTACAATGAGCAGTTCTTC. Its protein is CASSVASSYYNEQFF.

As to this clone: Sequence at one end of the junction differs from germline and may be a read error. The rearrangement links TRBV30 to TRBJ2-7; a weak D match, TRBD1 (7 bases). Germline values: CDR1 GTSNPN, CDR2 SVGIG (reference sequence). CDR3 length equals 12 residues. DNA for the CDR3: TGTGCCTGGAGTGTTAAAGGGGGCGGGAAGGACTTC. Encoded protein: CAWSVKGGGKDF.

The chain uses TRBV7-9 and TRBJ1-2, with TRBD1 identical over 7 bases. The CDR3 is 16 residues long. V dropped 3 bases and J dropped 0; count of bases not matched to a gene: 7. Germline loops: CDR1 SEHNR, CDR2 FQNEAQ (reference sequence). Here the CDR3 DNA reads TGTGCCAGCAGCTTTAAAGACAGGGAGGCTAACTATGGCTACACCTTC. Translation gives CASSFKDREANYGYTF.

Only a few counts were recorded for this clone. The chain is built from TRBV4-1 and TRBJ2-2; 8 nucleotides agree with TRBD1. The ends lost 0 bases at V and 5 bases at J; junction bases unmatched: 8. Germline V gene data show CDR1 as MGHRA and CDR2 as YSYEKL. CDR3 length: 17 amino acids. In DNA, the CDR3 is TGCGCCAGCAGCCAAGATTTGGGGCAGGGGGCAACCGGGGAGCTGTTTTTT. Translation gives CASSQDLGQGATGELFF.

The chain combines TRBV11-3 with TRBJ2-1, with 9 nucleotides matching TRBD2. Per germline, CDR1 SGHNT and CDR2 YENEEA. V lost 4 bases to trimming and J lost 9 bases; unmatched junction nucleotides: 7. The CDR3 runs to 14 residues. The CDR3 DNA sequence: TGTGCCAGCAGCTCTGTAGCGGGAGTGGGTGAGCAGTTCTTC. Translated: CASSSVAGVGEQFF.

V usage is TRBV12-3 or TRBV12-4 and J usage is TRBJ1-2, with D perhaps TRBD1 (6 bases). CDR3 length equals 13 residues. V was shortened by 2 bases and J by 6 bases, with 10 bases between the two germline ends. CDR3 nucleotides: TGTGCCAGCAGTTTAAGGGCAGGGGATGGCTACACCTTC. Residues: CASSLRAGDGYTF.

The rearrangement uses TRBV2 and TRBJ2-3; D unclear. The V end was cut by 8 bases, the J end by 0 bases, with 12 bases between. The germline V gene encodes CDR1 SNHLY and CDR2 FYNNEI. The length of the CDR3 is 14 residues. The DNA for the CDR3 is TGTGCCAGCTCAGGTGGCCATAGCACAGATACGCAGTATTTT. It is translated as CASSGGHSTDTQYF.

This chain connects TRBV30 to TRBJ1-2; 9 bases are a match to TRBD1. The CDR3 runs to 14 residues. The V gene end was trimmed by 0 bases and the J gene end by 4 bases; junction bases not matched to a gene: 3. Germline V gene lookup returns CDR1 GTSNPN and CDR2 SVGIG (reference sequence). The CDR3 DNA follows: TGTGCCTGGAGTGTAATGGGACAGGGCTATGGCTACACCTTC. Amino acids: CAWSVMGQGYGYTF.

The rearrangement joins TRBV5-1 to TRBJ2-7; 10 bases align to TRBD1. CDR1 is SGHRS, CDR2 YFSETQ, per germline. Trimming at V came to 0 bases and at J to 0 bases, leaving 6 bases not matched to a gene. The CDR3 sequence is 17 residues long. The CDR3 region has the DNA TGCGCCAGCAGCTTGGCCGGGGGACAGGGGTTCTCCTACGAGCAGTACTTC. Translation gives CASSLAGGQGFSYEQYF.

The gene calls are TRBV10-1 and TRBJ2-7; tentatively, D is TRBD2 (6 bases). The germline gives CDR1 WNHNN, CDR2 SYGVQD (reference sequence). Trimming left V 6 bases short and J 0 bases short, with 12 bases between. The CDR3 is 14 residues long. CDR3 nucleotide sequence: TGCGCCAGCAGCGCGGGGCAGGGCTCCTACGAGCAGTACTTC. It translates to CASSAGQGSYEQYF.

The chain couples TRBV6-2 or TRBV6-3 to TRBJ1-2, with D hard to call. V was cut by 0 bases and J by 4 bases, with 12 bases left in between. The CDR3 sequence is 15 residues long. Germline V gene data show CDR1 as MNHEY and CDR2 as SVGEGT. The CDR3 DNA reads as TGTGCCAGCAGTTACTCGTCAGGAGCGGTCTATGGCTACACCTTC. As protein: CASSYSSGAVYGYTF.

This chain links TRBV4-3 with TRBJ1-4, with a possible D match to TRBD1 (6 bases). V was pared by 3 bases and J by 7 bases, with 15 bases between. Germline CDR1 and CDR2: LGHNA and YSLEER. The CDR3 runs 15 residues. CDR3 DNA sequence: TGCGCCAGCAGCCAGGACCCAGGGGATGCTGAAAAACTGTTTTTT. It specifies CASSQDPGDAEKLFF.

The V and J genes are TRBV5-1 and TRBJ2-7; TRBD2 matches 7 bases. V was pared by 0 bases and J by 2 bases, with 5 bases of the junction left unmatched. The CDR3 extends over 15 amino acids. CDR1 is SGHRS and CDR2 is YFSETQ in the germline V gene. The CDR3 loop reads CASSLGLAAAYEQYF. The CDR3 DNA reads as TGCGCCAGCAGCTTGGGGCTAGCGGCCGCCTACGAGCAGTACTTC.

The V gene is TRBV6-2 or TRBV6-3, the J gene TRBJ2-7; no reliable D call. Trimming left V 4 bases short and J 2 bases short, with 9 bases between. The germline V gene has CDR1 MNHEY and CDR2 SVGEGT. The CDR3 length is 13 residues. The CDR3 bases are TGTGCCAGCAGTTTCCTAAATACCTACGAGCAGTACTTC. Translated: CASSFLNTYEQYF.

This sequence joins TRBV9 and TRBJ1-2; D gene unclear. V lost 8 bases and J 0 bases, leaving 5 bases between the germline ends. The CDR3 consists of 11 residues. Germline V gene sequence: CDR1 SGDLS, CDR2 YYNGEE. The CDR3 coding sequence is TGTGCCAGTCAATCTAACTATGGCTACACCTTC. This gives the protein CASQSNYGYTF.

The rearrangement joins TRBV5-1 to TRBJ1-1, with 7 bases fitting TRBD1. In germline, CDR1 is SGHRS, CDR2 YFSETQ. This CDR3 spans 15 amino acids. V was clipped by 5 bases and J by 0 bases; unmatched bases: 7. For the CDR3, the DNA is TGCGCCAGCAGTGCAGGCCAGGGGGTGAACACTGAAGCTTTCTTT. Its translation is CASSAGQGVNTEAFF.

The rearrangement joins TRBV4-1 to TRBJ1-1; D might be TRBD1 (6 bases). Germline CDR1 MGHRA, CDR2 YSYEKL. V gave up 4 bases and J gave up 1 base, with 13 bases separating them. This CDR3 contains 15 residues. The CDR3 region is CASSRAQQGNTEAFF. The CDR3 DNA follows: TGCGCCAGCAGCCGCGCACAACAGGGGAACACTGAAGCTTTCTTT.

The rearrangement links TRBV20-1 to TRBJ2-3; the D gene is possibly TRBD2 (6 bases). Trimming removed 3 bases from V and 4 bases from J, with 8 bases in between. Germline values: CDR1 DFQATT, CDR2 SNEGSKA (reference sequence). The CDR3 contains 12 residues. The chain's CDR3 is CSASGGADTQYF. Written as DNA, the CDR3 is TGCAGTGCTAGTGGCGGGGCAGATACGCAGTATTTT.

The J gene is TRBJ1-3, the V gene TRBV6-6; D is perhaps TRBD1 (5 bases). The V and J ends lost 5 bases and 2 bases respectively, with 10 bases between them. This CDR3 comprises 14 residues. The germline V gene has CDR1 MNHNY and CDR2 SVGAGI (reference sequence). CDR3 residues: CASSQGEAGNTIYF. DNA of the CDR3: TGTGCCAGCAGTCAGGGAGAAGCTGGAAACACCATATATTTT.

This clone showed up just a few times. This chain joins TRBV30 and TRBJ2-5; 7 positions match TRBD1. Losses at the gene ends were 0 bases for V and 5 bases for J; bases not matched to a gene: 0. The germline CDR1 and CDR2 sequences are GTSNPN and SVGIG (reference sequence). This CDR3 contains 12 residues. In DNA form, the CDR3 reads TGTGCCTGGAGTGTACAGGGGGAGACCCAGTACTTC. Its protein product is CAWSVQGETQYF.

The chain employs TRBV27 and TRBJ2-1; 9 positions match TRBD2. J was trimmed by 4 bases and V by 5 bases; bases with no gene match: 9. CDR3 length: 16 amino acids. Germline-derived CDR1 and CDR2 are MNHEY and SMNVEV (reference sequence). The CDR3: CASSPSGLASYNEQFF. The CDR3 DNA follows: TGTGCCAGCAGTCCTTCGGGACTAGCTTCTTACAATGAGCAGTTCTTC.

This clone was detected a few times. The gene calls are TRBV7-8 and TRBJ1-2; D call uncertain. V dropped 4 bases and J dropped 0 bases, with 6 bases sitting between them. The germline V gene has CDR1 SGHVS and CDR2 FQNEAQ. The CDR3 consists of 13 residues. The CDR3 DNA reads as TGTGCCAGCAGCTCCAGCGCTAACTATGGCTACACCTTC. This sequence encodes CASSSSANYGYTF.

The chain recombines TRBV21-1 with TRBJ1-6; TRBD1 was called by the table and not checked on the DNA. TRBV21-1 is termed a pseudogene. The CDR3 totals 19 residues. CDR3 region: CASSKGLVRDRVLNSPLHF. The CDR3 DNA reads TGTGCCAGCAGCAAAGGACTCGTAAGGGACAGGGTTTTAAATTCACCCCTCCACTTT.

The chain carries TRBV29-1 and TRBJ1-1, with 8 positions matching TRBD1. Germline trimming cut 6 bases from V and 1 base from J; bases unmatched to any gene: 7. CDR1 SQVTM and CDR2 ANQGSEA come from the germline V gene. The CDR3 totals 14 residues. For the CDR3, the DNA is TGCAGCGTCGTCCGGGACAGGACGAACACTGAAGCTTTCTTT. It encodes CSVVRDRTNTEAFF.